This paragraph reports one TCR beta chain. This record comes from a study of control samples from healthy donors and cancer patients. The V gene's germline CDR1 is LGHNA and CDR2 YNFKEQ. The V and J ends lost 0 bases and 1 base, in that order; junction bases with no gene match: 5. The CDR3 has 16 residues. The protocol was immunoSEQ multiplex PCR, while the TCRdb copy is restricted to in-frame clones and leaves out a portion. The sample has around 100,000 clones; 80% to 95% are singletons. The sequencing input was blood. The TCR originated in a human donor in good health. The donor label of this sample is uncertain. The rearrangement joins TRBV4-2 to TRBJ2-7; TRBD1 aligns across 8 bases. For the CDR3, the DNA is TGTGCCAGCAGCCAAGAGGGACAGGTCGCATCCTACGAGCAGTACTTC. This sequence encodes CASSQEGQVASYEQYF.